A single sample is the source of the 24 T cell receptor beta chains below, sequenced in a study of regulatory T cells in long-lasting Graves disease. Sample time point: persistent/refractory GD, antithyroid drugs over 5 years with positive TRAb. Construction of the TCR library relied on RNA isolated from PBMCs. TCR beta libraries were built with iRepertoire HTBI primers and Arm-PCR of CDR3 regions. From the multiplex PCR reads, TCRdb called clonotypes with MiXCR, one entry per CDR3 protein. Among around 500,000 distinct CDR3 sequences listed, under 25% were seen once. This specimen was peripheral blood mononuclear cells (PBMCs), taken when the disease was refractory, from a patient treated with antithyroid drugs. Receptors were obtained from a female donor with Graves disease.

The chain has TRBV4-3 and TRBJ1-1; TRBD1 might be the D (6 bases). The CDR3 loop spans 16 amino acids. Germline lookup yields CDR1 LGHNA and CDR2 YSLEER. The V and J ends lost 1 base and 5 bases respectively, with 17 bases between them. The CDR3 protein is CASSQVGGGPGTEAFF. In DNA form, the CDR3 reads TGCGCCAGCAGCCAAGTGGGAGGGGGACCGGGAACTGAAGCTTTCTTT.

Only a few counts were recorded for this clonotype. The CDR3 loop reads CASSMIGNTGELFF. CDR3 nucleotide sequence: TGTGCCAGTAGTATGATCGGGAACACCGGGGAGCTGTTTTTT. The chain uses TRBV19 and TRBJ2-2; D remains unclear. CDR1 is LNHDA, CDR2 SQIVND, per germline (reference sequence). V lost 3 bases to trimming and J lost 1 base, with 6 bases between them. The CDR3 extends over 14 amino acids.

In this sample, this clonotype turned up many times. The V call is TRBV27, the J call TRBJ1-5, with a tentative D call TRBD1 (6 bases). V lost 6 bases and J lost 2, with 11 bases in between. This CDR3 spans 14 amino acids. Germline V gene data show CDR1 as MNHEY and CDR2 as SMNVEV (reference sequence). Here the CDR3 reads CASREGVGNQPQHF. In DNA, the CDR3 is TGTGCCAGCAGGGAGGGGGTAGGCAATCAGCCCCAGCATTTT.

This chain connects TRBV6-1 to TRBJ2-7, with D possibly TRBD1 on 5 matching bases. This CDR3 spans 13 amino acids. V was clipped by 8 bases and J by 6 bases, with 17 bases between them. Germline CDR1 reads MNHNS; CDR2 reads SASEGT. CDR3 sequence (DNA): TGTGCCAGCCGACGTCACAAGGGGTTCGAGCAGTACTTC. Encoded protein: CASRRHKGFEQYF.

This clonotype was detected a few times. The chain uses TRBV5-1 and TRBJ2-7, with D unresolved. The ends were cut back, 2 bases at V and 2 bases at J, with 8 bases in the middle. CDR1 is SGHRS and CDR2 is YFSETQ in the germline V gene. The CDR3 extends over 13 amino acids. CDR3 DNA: TGCGCCAGCAGCTTCGAACAGACCTACGAGCAGTACTTC. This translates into CASSFEQTYEQYF.

Written as DNA, the CDR3 is TGTGCCAGCAGCTTATCCGGCCGGGGCGAACTGTTTTTT. It specifies CASSLSGRGELFF. The chain employs TRBV7-9 and TRBJ1-4; D perhaps matches TRBD1 (5 bases). The CDR3 covers 13 residues. CDR1 is SEHNR, CDR2 FQNEAQ, per germline (reference sequence). V lost 2 bases and J 12 bases, leaving 13 bases between the germline ends. Together with reference TRBV7-9 and TRBJ1-4, the CDR3 gives the full variable domain: DTGVSQNPRHKITKRGQNVTFRCDPISEHNRLYWYRQTLGQGPEFLTYFQNEAQLEKSRLLSDRFSAERPKGSFSTLEIQRTEQGDSAMYLCASSLSGRGELFFGSGTQLSVL.

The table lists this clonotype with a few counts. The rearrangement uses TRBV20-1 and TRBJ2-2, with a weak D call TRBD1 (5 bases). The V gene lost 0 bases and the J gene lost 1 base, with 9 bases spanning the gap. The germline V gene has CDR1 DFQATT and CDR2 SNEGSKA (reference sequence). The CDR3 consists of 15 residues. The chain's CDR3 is CSARDGQGNTGELFF. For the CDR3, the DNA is TGCAGTGCTAGAGATGGGCAGGGGAACACCGGGGAGCTGTTTTTT.

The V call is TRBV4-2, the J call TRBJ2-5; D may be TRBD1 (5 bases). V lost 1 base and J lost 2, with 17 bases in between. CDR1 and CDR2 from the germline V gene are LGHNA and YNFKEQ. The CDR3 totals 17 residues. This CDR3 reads CASSQVVLVGPQETQYF. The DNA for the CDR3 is TGTGCCAGCAGCCAAGTCGTCCTGGTGGGGCCTCAAGAGACCCAGTACTTC.

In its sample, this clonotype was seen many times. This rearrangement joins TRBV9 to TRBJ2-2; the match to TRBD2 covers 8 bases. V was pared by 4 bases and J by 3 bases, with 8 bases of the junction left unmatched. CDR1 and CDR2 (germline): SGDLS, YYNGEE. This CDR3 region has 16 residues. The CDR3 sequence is CASSPSPTSDTGELFF. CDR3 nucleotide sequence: TGTGCCAGCAGCCCTAGCCCGACTAGCGACACCGGGGAGCTGTTTTTT.

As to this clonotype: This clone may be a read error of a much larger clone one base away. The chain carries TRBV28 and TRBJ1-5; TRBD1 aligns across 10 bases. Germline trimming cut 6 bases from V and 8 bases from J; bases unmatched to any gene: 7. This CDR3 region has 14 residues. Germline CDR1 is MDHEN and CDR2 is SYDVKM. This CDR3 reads CASRRDRGYEPQHF. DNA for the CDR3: TGTGCCAGCAGGCGGGACAGGGGTTATGAGCCCCAGCATTTT.

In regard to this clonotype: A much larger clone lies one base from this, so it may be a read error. The CDR3 nucleotides read TGTGCCAGCAGTTTTATAGGGTACGGGCAGTACTTC. It encodes CASSFIGYGQYF. The rearrangement joins TRBV28 to TRBJ2-7; the D is unclear. CDR3 length: 12 residues. The germline gives CDR1 MDHEN, CDR2 SYDVKM.

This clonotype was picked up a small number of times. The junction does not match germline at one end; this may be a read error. The CDR3 reads CASSIRGARNQPQHF. The CDR3 nucleotides read TGTGCCAGTAGTATTCGAGGGGCCCGCAACCAGCCCCAGCATTTT. The chain carries TRBV19 and TRBJ1-5; D is perhaps TRBD1 (5 bases). The CDR3 has 15 amino acids. Germline CDR1 LNHDA, CDR2 SQIVND (reference sequence).

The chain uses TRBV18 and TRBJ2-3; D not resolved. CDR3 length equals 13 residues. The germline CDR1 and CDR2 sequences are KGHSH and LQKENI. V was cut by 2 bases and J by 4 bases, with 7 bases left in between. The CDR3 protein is CASSPYNSDTQYF. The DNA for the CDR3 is TGTGCCAGCTCACCATATAATTCAGATACGCAGTATTTT.

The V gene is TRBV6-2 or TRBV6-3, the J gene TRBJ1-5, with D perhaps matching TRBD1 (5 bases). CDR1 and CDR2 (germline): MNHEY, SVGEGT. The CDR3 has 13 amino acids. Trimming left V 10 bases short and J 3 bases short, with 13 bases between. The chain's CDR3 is CAIQGLLNQPQHF. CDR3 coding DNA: TGTGCCATCCAGGGTTTACTCAATCAGCCCCAGCATTTT.

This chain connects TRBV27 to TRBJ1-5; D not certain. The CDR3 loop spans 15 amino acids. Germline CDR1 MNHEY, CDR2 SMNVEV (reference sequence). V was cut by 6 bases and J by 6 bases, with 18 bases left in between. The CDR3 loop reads CASSPSGWAGQPQHF. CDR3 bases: TGTGCCAGCAGCCCTTCGGGTTGGGCCGGTCAGCCCCAGCATTTT.

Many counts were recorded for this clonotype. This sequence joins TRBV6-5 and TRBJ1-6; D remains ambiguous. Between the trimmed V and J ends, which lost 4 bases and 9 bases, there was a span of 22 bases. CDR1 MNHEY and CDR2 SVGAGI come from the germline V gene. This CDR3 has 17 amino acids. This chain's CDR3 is CASSSDGRTYNGSPLHF. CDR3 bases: TGTGCCAGCAGTTCGGACGGACGGACCTATAACGGTTCACCCCTCCACTTT.

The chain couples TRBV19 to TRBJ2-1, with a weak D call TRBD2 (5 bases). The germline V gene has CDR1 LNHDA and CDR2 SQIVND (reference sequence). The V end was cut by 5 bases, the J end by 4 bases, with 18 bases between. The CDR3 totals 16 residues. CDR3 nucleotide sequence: TGTGCCAGTAGTTTTATAGCGAGAGTGGAATACAATGAGCAGTTCTTC. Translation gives CASSFIARVEYNEQFF.

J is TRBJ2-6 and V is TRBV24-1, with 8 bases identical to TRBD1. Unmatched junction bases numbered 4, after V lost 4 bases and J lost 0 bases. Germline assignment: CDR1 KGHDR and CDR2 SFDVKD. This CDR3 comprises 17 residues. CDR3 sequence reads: CATSEGQVTSGANVLTF. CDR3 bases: TGTGCCACCAGTGAGGGACAGGTTACCTCTGGGGCCAACGTCCTGACTTTC.

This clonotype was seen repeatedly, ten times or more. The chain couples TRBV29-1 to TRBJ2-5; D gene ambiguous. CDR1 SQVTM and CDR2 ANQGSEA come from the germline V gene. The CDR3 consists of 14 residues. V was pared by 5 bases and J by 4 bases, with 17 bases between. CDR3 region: CSVFRDQNVETQYF. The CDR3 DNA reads TGCAGCGTTTTTAGGGATCAGAACGTAGAGACCCAGTACTTC.

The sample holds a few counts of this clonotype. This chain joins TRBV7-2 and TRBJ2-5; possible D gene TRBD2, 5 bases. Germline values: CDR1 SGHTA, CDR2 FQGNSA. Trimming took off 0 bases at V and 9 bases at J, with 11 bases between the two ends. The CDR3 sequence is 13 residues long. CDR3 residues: CASSLAPGIAQYF. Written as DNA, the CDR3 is TGTGCCAGCAGCTTAGCCCCCGGGATAGCCCAGTACTTC.

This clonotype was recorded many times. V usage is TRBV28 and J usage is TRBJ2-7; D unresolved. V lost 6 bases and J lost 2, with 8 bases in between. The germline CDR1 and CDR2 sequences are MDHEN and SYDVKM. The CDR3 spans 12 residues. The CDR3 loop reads CASSFPAYEQYF. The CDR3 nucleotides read TGTGCCAGCAGCTTTCCGGCCTACGAGCAGTACTTC.

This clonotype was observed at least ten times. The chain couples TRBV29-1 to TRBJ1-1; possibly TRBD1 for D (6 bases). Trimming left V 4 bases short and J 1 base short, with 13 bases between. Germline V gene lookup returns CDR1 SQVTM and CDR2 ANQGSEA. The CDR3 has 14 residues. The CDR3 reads CSVAGTRENTEAFF. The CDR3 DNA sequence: TGCAGCGTTGCCGGGACACGAGAGAACACTGAAGCTTTCTTT.

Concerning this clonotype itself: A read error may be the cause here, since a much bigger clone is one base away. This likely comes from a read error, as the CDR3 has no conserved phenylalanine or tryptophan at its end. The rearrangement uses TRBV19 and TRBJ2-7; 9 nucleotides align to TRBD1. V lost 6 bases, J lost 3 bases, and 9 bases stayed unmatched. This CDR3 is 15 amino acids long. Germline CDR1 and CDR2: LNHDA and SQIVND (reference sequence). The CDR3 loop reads CASSTSGTGFYEQYI. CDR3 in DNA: TGTGCCAGTAGCACGTCCGGGACAGGGTTCTACGAGCAGTACATC.

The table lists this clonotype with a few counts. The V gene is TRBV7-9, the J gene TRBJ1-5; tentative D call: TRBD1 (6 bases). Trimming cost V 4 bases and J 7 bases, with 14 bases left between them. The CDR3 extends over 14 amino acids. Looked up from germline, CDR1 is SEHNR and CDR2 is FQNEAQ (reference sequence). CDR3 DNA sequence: TGTGCCAGCAGCTCAAACAGGGTGGAGCAGCCCCAGCATTTT. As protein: CASSSNRVEQPQHF.